The 28 T cell receptor beta chains reported below all come from one sample, sequenced in a study of T-cell memory formation after mild COVID-19. TCRdb called the 5' RACE reads again in MiXCR, with one record for every CDR3 protein. Among 390,000 or so distinct CDR3 sequences, roughly 15% were seen once, and the ten largest hold around a fifth. The source material was PBMCs or a T cell subset sorted from them (not recorded which). The receptors stem from a man between 18 and 35 years old who had mild COVID-19 (a few samples of this study predate the infection). Cell type and time point are not known.

This clonotype was seen more than once but under ten times. The chain has TRBV6-5 and TRBJ2-6, with TRBD2 as a possible D gene (6 bases). The CDR3 covers 16 residues. CDR1 is MNHEY, CDR2 SVGAGI, per germline. Between the trimmed V and J ends, which lost 10 bases and 2 bases, there was a span of 18 bases. The CDR3 DNA follows: TGTGCCACTGGGGGGTCGTCCAACCCTGGGGCCAACGTCCTGACTTTC. It translates to CATGGSSNPGANVLTF.

V and J are TRBV5-6 and TRBJ2-2; 8 bases are a match to TRBD1. After removal of 0 bases from V and 3 bases from J, the junction contained 1 base not matched to a gene. CDR1 is SGHDT and CDR2 is YYEEEE in the germline V gene. The CDR3 has 15 residues. CDR3 coding DNA: TGTGCCAGCAGCTTGGTGGACAGGGACACCGGGGAGCTGTTTTTT. Protein: CASSLVDRDTGELFF.

The chain joins TRBV5-1 to TRBJ2-6, with D tentatively TRBD1 (5 bases). Germline CDR1 is SGHRS and CDR2 is YFSETQ. V shed 3 bases and J shed 2 bases, with 15 bases lying between them. The CDR3 is 17 amino acids. The CDR3 here is CASSSMLAGTGANVLTF. The DNA for the CDR3 is TGCGCCAGCAGCTCAATGCTGGCAGGGACTGGGGCCAACGTCCTGACTTTC.

V gene TRBV30 combines with J gene TRBJ2-5, with 10 bases aligning to TRBD1. Per the germline V gene, CDR1 is GTSNPN and CDR2 is SVGIG (reference sequence). V was pared by 1 base and J by 5 bases, with 4 bases of the junction left unmatched. There are 14 residues in the CDR3. This CDR3 reads CAWSGDRGGETQYF. For the CDR3, the DNA is TGTGCCTGGAGTGGGGACAGGGGAGGGGAGACCCAGTACTTC.

This clonotype was detected many times. V is TRBV7-2 and J is TRBJ1-3; D may be TRBD1 (5 bases). V shed 1 base and J shed 4 bases, with 8 bases lying between them. Germline lookup yields CDR1 SGHTA and CDR2 FQGNSA. The CDR3 runs 14 residues. The CDR3 coding sequence is TGTGCCAGCAGCTTAGTAGACAGAGGAAACACCATATATTTT. It specifies CASSLVDRGNTIYF.

V gene TRBV4-1 combines with J gene TRBJ1-2, with D perhaps TRBD1 (5 bases). Trimming stripped 2 bases from V and 2 bases from J, with 12 bases between. Germline V CDR1 and CDR2: MGHRA, YSYEKL. The CDR3 consists of 15 residues. CDR3 DNA: TGCGCCAGCAGCCAACCGACAGAAAAAAACTATGGCTACACCTTC. This sequence encodes CASSQPTEKNYGYTF.

This rearrangement joins TRBV7-2 to TRBJ2-2; D is possibly TRBD2 (5 bases). The V end lost 6 bases, the J end lost 2 bases, and 7 bases lay between the germline ends. Germline-derived CDR1 and CDR2 are SGHTA and FQGNSA. The CDR3 length is 13 residues. The CDR3: CASRRGNTGELFF. The CDR3 DNA reads as TGTGCCAGCAGACGGGGAAACACCGGGGAGCTGTTTTTT.

This clonotype occurred a few times. The chain uses TRBV20-1 and TRBJ1-2; 9 bases line up with TRBD1. J gave up 3 bases and V 5 bases, and 7 bases lay outside the gene matches. Germline V lookup: CDR1 DFQATT, CDR2 SNEGSKA (reference sequence). This CDR3 is 14 amino acids long. The CDR3 bases are TGCAGTGCTTTACAGGGGGCCGGAGACTATGGCTACACCTTC. Protein sequence: CSALQGAGDYGYTF.

This clonotype was detected only a few times. The chain combines TRBV6-2 or TRBV6-3 with TRBJ1-5; D uncertain. Per germline, CDR1 MNHEY and CDR2 SVGEGT. Trimming removed 10 bases at V and 7 bases at J, with 17 bases between. The CDR3 covers 13 residues. The DNA of the CDR3 is TGTGCCATCTCTAGTGGGGTTCGGCAGCCCCAGCATTTT. Translating it yields CAISSGVRQPQHF.

This chain connects TRBV5-1 to TRBJ2-2; D is unclear. V was trimmed by 1 base and J by 2 bases, leaving 9 bases between them. CDR1 SGHRS and CDR2 YFSETQ come from the germline V gene. The CDR3 contains 15 residues. The CDR3 protein is CASSLMWENTGELFF. CDR3 sequence (DNA): TGCGCCAGCAGCTTGATGTGGGAAAACACCGGGGAGCTGTTTTTT.

This clonotype was seen a few times. The chain carries TRBV7-2 and TRBJ2-5, with D hard to call. Trimming stripped 1 base from V and 4 bases from J, with 10 bases between. The germline gives CDR1 SGHTA, CDR2 FQGNSA. The length of the CDR3 is 14 residues. The CDR3, as DNA: TGTGCCAGCAGCTTAGGTTCAGTCTTAGAGACCCAGTACTTC. It codes for CASSLGSVLETQYF.

CDR3 sequence: CASSYRGLLEQYF. The CDR3 nucleotides read TGTGCCAGCAGTTACCGGGGGCTCCTCGAGCAGTACTTC. The chain employs TRBV6-6 and TRBJ2-7; D is perhaps TRBD1 or TRBD2 (6 bases each). In germline, CDR1 is MNHNY, CDR2 SVGAGI (reference sequence). Trimming shortened V by 2 bases and J by 6 bases, and 11 bases separated the two germline ends. This CDR3 comprises 13 residues.

This clonotype was detected ten times or more. The chain links TRBV29-1 to TRBJ2-7; tentatively, D is TRBD1 (6 bases). V dropped 6 bases and J dropped 2 bases, with 20 bases sitting between them. Germline CDR1 and CDR2: SQVTM and ANQGSEA. The CDR3 totals 15 residues. CDR3 sequence reads: CSVDGEVGQTYEQYF. The CDR3 bases are TGCAGCGTGGATGGAGAGGTGGGACAAACCTACGAGCAGTACTTC.

This clonotype was observed a few times. V is TRBV20-1 and J is TRBJ1-2, with D maybe TRBD1 (6 bases). CDR1 is DFQATT, CDR2 SNEGSKA, per germline (reference sequence). CDR3 size: 13 residues. V lost 5 bases to trimming and J lost 8 bases, with 18 bases between them. CDR3 sequence (DNA): TGCAGTGCTGGCGGGGGGCACCCAAGGGGCTACACCTTC. It translates to CSAGGGHPRGYTF.

This clonotype was detected only a few times. The genes are TRBV28 and TRBJ1-2, with a weak D call TRBD1 (5 bases). Trimming stripped 11 bases from V and 13 bases from J, with 23 bases between. CDR1 and CDR2 (germline): MDHEN, SYDVKM. There are 12 residues in the CDR3. CDR3 sequence (DNA): TGTGCCGCGCCCGACCTAGTGGGGCGATTCACCTTC. Translating it yields CAAPDLVGRFTF.

The CDR3 nucleotides read TGCAGTGCAACCGGGACTAGCGGGAGGGGGTCCTACGAGCAGTACTTC. Translated, it gives CSATGTSGRGSYEQYF. This chain joins TRBV20-1 and TRBJ2-7, with TRBD2 identical over 16 bases. J lost 1 base, V lost 6 bases, and 6 bases had no gene match. There are 16 residues in the CDR3. Germline CDR1 is DFQATT and CDR2 is SNEGSKA (reference sequence).

In its sample, this clonotype was seen a few times. V is TRBV14 and J is TRBJ1-1; tentative D call: TRBD1 (6 bases). Germline V gives CDR1 SGHDN, CDR2 FVKESK. V was shortened by 4 bases and J by 1 base, with 13 bases between the two germline ends. The CDR3 length is 15 residues. CDR3 sequence (DNA): TGTGCCAGCAGCCTGGGCCCGGGACAGAACACTGAAGCTTTCTTT. Residues: CASSLGPGQNTEAFF.

This clonotype has only a few counts. This chain connects TRBV11-2 to TRBJ2-7, with TRBD1 matching 11 bases. This CDR3 is built from 15 residues. With 5 bases clipped from V and 5 bases from J, the junction kept 8 bases outside the gene matches. Germline V gene data show CDR1 as SGHAT and CDR2 as FQNNGV. This chain's CDR3 is CASSTSGTGGHEQYV. In DNA, the CDR3 is TGTGCCAGCAGCACGTCCGGGACAGGGGGACACGAGCAGTACGTC.

The V gene is TRBV29-1, the J gene TRBJ1-2, with TRBD1 matching 10 bases. CDR1 is SQVTM, CDR2 ANQGSEA, per germline. Germline trimming cut 5 bases from V and 0 bases from J; bases unmatched to any gene: 3. This CDR3 region has 14 residues. CDR3 region: CSVRGQGANYGYTF. The DNA of the CDR3 is TGCAGCGTTCGCGGACAGGGGGCTAACTATGGCTACACCTTC.

V gene TRBV19 combines with J gene TRBJ2-1, with a tentative D call TRBD1 (6 bases). Trimming pared 3 bases from V and 5 bases from J, leaving 14 bases between. Germline loops: CDR1 LNHDA, CDR2 SQIVND (reference sequence). The CDR3 consists of 15 residues. CDR3 in amino acids: CASSIEQGIHNEQFF. CDR3 DNA: TGTGCCAGTAGTATCGAACAGGGAATCCACAATGAGCAGTTCTTC.

This clonotype was observed a few times. The chain combines TRBV7-9 with TRBJ2-5; 13 bases agree with TRBD2. The CDR3 runs to 15 residues. V lost 5 bases and J lost 7; bases outside the gene matches: 7. CDR1 SEHNR and CDR2 FQNEAQ come from the germline V gene (reference sequence). CDR3 bases: TGTGCCAGCAGCCCGACTAGCGGGGGGTTGGTGACCCAGTACTTC. Protein sequence: CASSPTSGGLVTQYF.

The V call is TRBV4-3, the J call TRBJ2-6, with a possible D match to TRBD1 (5 bases). The CDR3 is made up of 18 amino acids. Germline V lookup: CDR1 LGHNA, CDR2 YSLEER. Trimming left V 3 bases short and J 0 bases short, with 15 bases between. The CDR3 is CASSQETASSSGANVLTF. For the CDR3, the DNA is TGCGCCAGCAGCCAGGAGACAGCAAGCTCCTCTGGGGCCAACGTCCTGACTTTC.

This sequence joins TRBV3-1 and TRBJ2-2; D not resolved. With 0 bases removed from V and 7 bases from J, the gap between germline ends came to 9 bases. Germline lookup yields CDR1 LGHDT and CDR2 YNNKEL (reference sequence). The CDR3 extends over 14 amino acids. This CDR3 is CASSQDQPVGELFF. For the CDR3, the DNA is TGTGCCAGCAGCCAAGACCAGCCGGTCGGGGAGCTGTTTTTT.

V usage is TRBV7-2 and J usage is TRBJ2-7; the match to TRBD1 covers 7 bases. The V segment lost 5 bases and the J segment 2 bases; nucleotides outside the gene matches: 6. Germline CDR1 is SGHTA and CDR2 is FQGNSA. This CDR3 comprises 14 residues. In DNA, the CDR3 is TGTGCCAGCAGCCCAGGGACAGCCGCCTACGAGCAGTACTTC. Translation gives CASSPGTAAYEQYF.

The table lists this clonotype with a few counts. This rearrangement joins TRBV7-2 to TRBJ1-1; a weak D match, TRBD1 (5 bases). CDR1 SGHTA and CDR2 FQGNSA come from the germline V gene. This CDR3 region has 14 residues. V gave up 5 bases and J gave up 0 bases, with 10 bases separating them. The CDR3 coding sequence is TGTGCCAGCAGCCCCTCGACAGTGAACACTGAAGCTTTCTTT. This codes for CASSPSTVNTEAFF.

V gene TRBV11-2 combines with J gene TRBJ2-7; the match to TRBD2 covers 11 bases. V lost 7 bases, J lost 3 bases, and 17 bases stayed unmatched. CDR3 length: 18 residues. Germline V gene lookup returns CDR1 SGHAT and CDR2 FQNNGV. CDR3 DNA sequence: TGTGCCAGCAAAATCGTTAGCGGGGGGGACACAATCCACTACGAGCAGTACTTC. This gives the protein CASKIVSGGDTIHYEQYF.

V is TRBV4-2 and J is TRBJ2-7; D might be TRBD2 (6 bases). CDR3 length equals 16 residues. CDR1 and CDR2 (germline): LGHNA, YNFKEQ. Trimming shortened V by 3 bases and J by 7 bases, and 22 bases separated the two germline ends. The CDR3 DNA is TGTGCCAGCAGCCAGGATTACGGGACTCCACATCCGGAGCAGTACGTC. As protein: CASSQDYGTPHPEQYV.

This clonotype was seen only a few times. The rearrangement joins TRBV7-2 to TRBJ2-5; no definite D call. The CDR3 has 12 residues. Germline lookup yields CDR1 SGHTA and CDR2 FQGNSA. The ends were cut back, 7 bases at V and 7 bases at J, with 13 bases in the middle. CDR3 residues: CASNTPGGTQYF. The CDR3 DNA is TGTGCCAGCAACACTCCCGGTGGGACCCAGTACTTC.